This TCR beta chain was recorded in a study of T cell changes during pregnancy in multiple sclerosis. The method was immunoSEQ multiplex PCR; TCRdb's version includes in-frame clones alone and lacks a portion of them. The sample records more than 85,000 clones, about 92% being singletons. V lost 1 base and J 5 bases, leaving 11 bases between the germline ends. Germline V lookup: CDR1 SNHLY, CDR2 FYNNEI. The CDR3 sequence is 15 residues long. The material was peripheral blood, obtained in the second trimester of pregnancy. This sequence originates from a female donor with multiple sclerosis, enrolled in a pregnancy study. The V call is TRBV2, the J call TRBJ1-4; no firm D call. CDR3 nucleotides: TGTGCCAGCAGTGAAGGAAGGAGTTCGAATGAAAAACTGTTTTTT. Translated, it gives CASSEGRSSNEKLFF.